This passage covers 23 T cell receptor beta chains from one sample sequenced in a study of graft-versus-host responses after intestinal transplantation. No cognate antigen is known for these TCRs. The assay was immunoSEQ multiplex PCR, and TCRdb's table has in-frame clones only and misses some. This table has roughly 100,000 clones, more than 75% appearing once. The material sequenced was unstimulated CD4+ T cells sorted from spleen or lymph node cells, taken before intestinal transplant. These receptors were taken from a human donor who received an intestinal transplant.

This sequence joins TRBV28 and TRBJ2-7; D uncertain. The length of the CDR3 is 12 residues. From germline, CDR1 is MDHEN and CDR2 SYDVKM. V was clipped by 4 bases and J by 0 bases, with 4 bases between them. The DNA of the CDR3 is TGTGCCAGCAGTTACAGCTCCTACGAGCAGTACTTC. Translated: CASSYSSYEQYF.

The V gene is TRBV18, the J gene TRBJ2-2, with D unresolved. V was shortened by 3 bases and J by 2 bases, with 13 bases between the two germline ends. The CDR3 spans 16 residues. Germline CDR1 and CDR2: KGHSH and LQKENI. As DNA, the CDR3 is TGTGCCAGCTCACCGACGAATACTCGAAACACCGGGGAGCTGTTTTTT. As protein: CASSPTNTRNTGELFF.

The chain links TRBV7-3 to TRBJ2-2; D gene ambiguous. Germline V gives CDR1 SGHTA, CDR2 FQGTGA. V gave up 5 bases and J gave up 4 bases, with 8 bases separating them. The CDR3 loop spans 13 amino acids. The DNA for the CDR3 is TGTGCCAGCAGCCCATCTAGCACCGGGGAGCTGTTTTTT. Its translation is CASSPSSTGELFF.

V usage is TRBV7-2 and J usage is TRBJ2-2; TRBD1 aligns across 8 bases. Trimming cost V 3 bases and J 3 bases; bases outside gene matches: 3. CDR1 and CDR2 from the germline V gene are SGHTA and FQGNSA. The CDR3 loop spans 15 amino acids. The CDR3 DNA reads TGTGCCAGCAGCTTCATGGACAGGGACACCGGGGAGCTGTTTTTT. Translated, it gives CASSFMDRDTGELFF.

The genes are TRBV2 and TRBJ2-2; perhaps TRBD2 as D (5 bases). There are 15 residues in the CDR3. V was pared by 6 bases and J by 0 bases, with 11 bases between. Germline V lookup: CDR1 SNHLY, CDR2 FYNNEI. CDR3 amino acids: CASSADSANTGELFF. The CDR3 DNA reads TGTGCCAGCAGCGCGGACTCTGCGAACACCGGGGAGCTGTTTTTT.

This chain uses TRBV5-1 with TRBJ1-5; no clear D gene. CDR3 length: 17 amino acids. Trimming cost V 1 base and J 0 bases, with 14 bases left between them. CDR1 and CDR2 from the germline V gene are SGHRS and YFSETQ. CDR3 amino acids: CASSLLEAPNSNQPQHF. CDR3 nucleotide sequence: TGCGCCAGCAGCTTGTTGGAAGCACCGAATAGCAATCAGCCCCAGCATTTT.

This sequence joins TRBV9 and TRBJ1-3, with a tentative D call TRBD1 (5 bases). V lost 0 bases and J lost 0, with 10 bases in between. The germline CDR1 and CDR2 sequences are SGDLS and YYNGEE. The CDR3 covers 16 residues. In DNA form, the CDR3 reads TGTGCCAGCAGCGTAGGGGAGGGGTTCTCTGGAAACACCATATATTTT. It specifies CASSVGEGFSGNTIYF.

The chain employs TRBV9 and TRBJ2-1; 9 nucleotides agree with TRBD2. The germline gives CDR1 SGDLS, CDR2 YYNGEE. CDR3 length equals 17 residues. V shed 1 base and J 2 bases; nucleotides not matched to a gene: 7. The CDR3: CASSVSELAGTYNEQFF. The CDR3 coding sequence is TGTGCCAGCAGCGTATCGGAACTAGCGGGTACCTACAATGAGCAGTTCTTC.

CDR3 nucleotides: TGTGCCAGCTCATTTACGGGACAGGGGCGCTTCACCGGGGAGCTGTTTTTT. This gives the protein CASSFTGQGRFTGELFF. The chain uses TRBV18 and TRBJ2-2, with 10 bases identical to TRBD1. Looked up from germline, CDR1 is KGHSH and CDR2 is LQKENI. The V gene end was trimmed by 5 bases and the J gene end by 4 bases; junction bases not matched to a gene: 10. The CDR3 runs to 17 residues.

The J gene is TRBJ2-7, the V gene TRBV27; 8 bases line up with TRBD2. V trimming: 4 bases; J trimming: 3 bases; junction bases outside the gene matches: 8. Germline CDR1 MNHEY, CDR2 SMNVEV (reference sequence). The CDR3 length is 15 residues. Written as DNA, the CDR3 is TGTGCCAGCAGTTACCGGCGGGGGGTAGGCTACGAGCAGTACTTC. Its protein product is CASSYRRGVGYEQYF.

The V call is TRBV29-1, the J call TRBJ2-1; maybe TRBD1 (7 bases). V lost 1 base, J lost 0 bases, and 19 bases lay in between. This CDR3 contains 18 residues. Per the germline V gene, CDR1 is SQVTM and CDR2 is ANQGSEA. The CDR3 loop is CSVEALGRGASSYNEQFF. The CDR3, as DNA: TGCAGCGTTGAAGCCCTGGGCAGGGGGGCTTCCTCCTACAATGAGCAGTTCTTC.

The J gene is TRBJ1-5, the V gene TRBV28, with D maybe TRBD1 (5 bases). Germline CDR1 reads MDHEN; CDR2 reads SYDVKM. Between the trimmed V and J ends, which lost 2 bases and 5 bases, there was a span of 13 bases. This CDR3 is built from 15 residues. The CDR3 region is CASSLGGRVDQPQHF. In DNA, the CDR3 is TGTGCCAGCAGTTTAGGGGGGAGGGTTGATCAGCCCCAGCATTTT.

This clone was detected once. J is TRBJ2-3 and V is TRBV2, with D uncertain. This CDR3 region has 13 residues. CDR1 is SNHLY, CDR2 FYNNEI, per germline. Trimming cost V 7 bases and J 2 bases, with 10 bases left between them. CDR3 in amino acids: CASTGGFTDTQYF. The CDR3 DNA reads as TGTGCCAGCACTGGCGGATTCACAGATACGCAGTATTTT.

The chain couples TRBV5-1 to TRBJ1-6; D is unresolved. The CDR3 length is 18 residues. Germline values: CDR1 SGHRS, CDR2 YFSETQ. V was clipped by 0 bases and J by 0 bases, with 13 bases between them. CDR3 protein: CASSLETDRSSYNSPLHF. CDR3 nucleotides: TGCGCCAGCAGCTTGGAAACAGATCGGAGCTCCTATAATTCACCCCTCCACTTT.

The rearrangement uses TRBV15 and TRBJ1-3, with D maybe TRBD1 (5 bases). This CDR3 has 15 amino acids. Germline V lookup: CDR1 LNHNV, CDR2 YYDKDF (reference sequence). Trimming removed 2 bases at V and 1 base at J, with 9 bases between. The CDR3 sequence: CATSRFRESGNTIYF. The CDR3 coding sequence is TGTGCCACCAGCAGATTCAGGGAATCTGGAAACACCATATATTTT.

The rearrangement uses TRBV5-1 and TRBJ1-3; no clear D gene. V shed 0 bases and J shed 3 bases, with 10 bases lying between them. The CDR3 has 15 residues. The V gene's germline CDR1 is SGHRS and CDR2 YFSETQ. The CDR3 region has the DNA TGCGCCAGCAGCTTGGCTGGGAACGATGGAAACACCATATATTTT. This codes for CASSLAGNDGNTIYF.

The CDR3 protein is CASSLEGGDSPLHF. The CDR3 DNA reads as TGCGCCAGCAGCTTGGAAGGGGGCGATTCACCCCTCCACTTT. The chain employs TRBV5-1 and TRBJ1-6; 7 bases match TRBD1. The V gene's germline CDR1 is SGHRS and CDR2 YFSETQ. CDR3 length: 14 residues. V lost 0 bases and J lost 8; bases outside the gene matches: 2.

This chain joins TRBV2 and TRBJ2-7; 8 bases are a match to TRBD2. CDR3 length: 16 residues. Germline CDR1 and CDR2: SNHLY and FYNNEI. J lost 4 bases, V lost 4 bases, and 12 bases had no gene match. The CDR3 sequence is CASSGFGPGLGYEQYF. In DNA form, the CDR3 reads TGTGCCAGCAGTGGGTTCGGTCCGGGACTAGGTTACGAGCAGTACTTC.

This clone was seen many times. The rearrangement joins TRBV28 to TRBJ2-7; D is possibly TRBD2 (5 bases). CDR1 is MDHEN and CDR2 is SYDVKM in the germline V gene. Between the trimmed V and J ends, which lost 3 bases and 8 bases, there was a span of 11 bases. The CDR3 is 12 residues long. The CDR3 DNA is TGTGCCAGCAGTTTGGAGCGGTCCAAGCAGTACTTC. This gives the protein CASSLERSKQYF.

V usage is TRBV7-2 and J usage is TRBJ1-3; 11 nucleotides align to TRBD1. The junction had 4 bases not matched to a gene; V was cut back by 2 bases and J by 7 bases. Germline V gene lookup returns CDR1 SGHTA and CDR2 FQGNSA. The CDR3 covers 15 residues. The CDR3 loop is CASSLRDRGGNTIYF. The CDR3 DNA reads TGTGCCAGCAGCTTAAGGGACAGGGGGGGGAACACCATATATTTT.

The chain has TRBV5-4 and TRBJ1-1, with D uncertain. Germline values: CDR1 SGHNT, CDR2 YYREEE (reference sequence). V was pared by 9 bases and J by 1 base, with 7 bases between. The CDR3 loop spans 11 amino acids. The CDR3 here is CATSENTEAFF. CDR3 in DNA: TGTGCCACCTCGGAGAACACTGAAGCTTTCTTT.

The chain recombines TRBV5-4 with TRBJ2-5, with unresolved D. V was pared by 4 bases and J by 7 bases, with 11 bases between. The CDR3 sequence is 12 residues long. Germline values: CDR1 SGHNT, CDR2 YYREEE (reference sequence). CDR3 region: CASSPPLGTQYF. CDR3 nucleotides: TGTGCCAGCAGCCCCCCCCTTGGGACCCAGTACTTC.

Details on this clone: The same CDR3 also results from other DNA sequences found in this sample. This chain connects TRBV20-1 to TRBJ1-6; unclear D gene. The V gene lost 6 bases and the J gene lost 7 bases, with 7 bases spanning the gap. The CDR3 runs 11 residues. Germline assignment: CDR1 DFQATT and CDR2 SNEGSKA (reference sequence). CDR3 amino acids: CSAGLNSPLHF. The CDR3 bases are TGCAGTGCCGGACTAAATTCACCCCTCCACTTT.